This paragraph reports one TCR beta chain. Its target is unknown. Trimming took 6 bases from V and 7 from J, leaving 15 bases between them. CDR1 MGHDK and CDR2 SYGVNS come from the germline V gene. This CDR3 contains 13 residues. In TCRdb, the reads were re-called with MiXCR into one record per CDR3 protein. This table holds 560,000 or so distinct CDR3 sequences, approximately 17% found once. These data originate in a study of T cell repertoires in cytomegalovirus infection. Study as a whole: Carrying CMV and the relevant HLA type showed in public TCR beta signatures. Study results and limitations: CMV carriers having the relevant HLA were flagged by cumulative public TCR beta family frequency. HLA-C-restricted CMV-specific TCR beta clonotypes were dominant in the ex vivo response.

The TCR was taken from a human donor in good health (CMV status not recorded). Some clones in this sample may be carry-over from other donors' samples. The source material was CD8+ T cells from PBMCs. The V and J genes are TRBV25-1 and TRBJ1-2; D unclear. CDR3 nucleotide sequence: TGTGCCAGCAGACCCTCCCTCTACGCTGGCTACACCTTC. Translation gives CASRPSLYAGYTF.